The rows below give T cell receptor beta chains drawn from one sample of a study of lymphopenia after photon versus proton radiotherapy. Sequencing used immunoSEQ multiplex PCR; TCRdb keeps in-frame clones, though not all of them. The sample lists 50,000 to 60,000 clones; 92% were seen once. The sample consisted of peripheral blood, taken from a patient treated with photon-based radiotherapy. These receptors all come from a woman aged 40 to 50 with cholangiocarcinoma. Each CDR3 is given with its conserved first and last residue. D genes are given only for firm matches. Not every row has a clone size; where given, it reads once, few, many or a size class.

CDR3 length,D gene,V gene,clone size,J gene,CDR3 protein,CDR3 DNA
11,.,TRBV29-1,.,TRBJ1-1,CSVGPGLRAFF,TGCAGCGTTGGGCCAGGCCTAAGAGCTTTCTTT
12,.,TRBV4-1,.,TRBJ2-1,CASSQALYEQFF,TGCGCCAGCAGCCAAGCTCTATATGAGCAGTTCTTC
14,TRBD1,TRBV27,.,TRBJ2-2,CASRPGQAAGELFF,TGTGCCAGCAGACCTGGACAGGCAGCCGGGGAGCTGTTTTTT
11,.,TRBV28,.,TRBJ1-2,CASSPNYGYTF,TGTGCCAGCAGCCCAAACTATGGCTACACCTTC
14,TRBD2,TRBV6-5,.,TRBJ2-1,CASSYGGGAIEQFF,TGTGCCAGCAGTTACGGCGGGGGGGCCATTGAGCAGTTCTTC
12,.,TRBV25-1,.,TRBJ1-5,CASSDSNQPQHF,TGTGCCAGCAGTGATAGTAATCAGCCCCAGCATTTT
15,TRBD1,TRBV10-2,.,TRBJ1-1,CASSDAGGEKTEAFF,TGCGCCAGCAGTGACGCAGGGGGAGAGAAAACTGAAGCTTTCTTT
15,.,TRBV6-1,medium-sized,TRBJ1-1,CASSVKTGVNTEAFF,TGTGCCAGCAGTGTAAAGACAGGAGTGAACACTGAAGCTTTCTTT
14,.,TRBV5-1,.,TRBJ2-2,CASSPTGEAGELFF,TGCGCCAGCAGCCCAACAGGGGAGGCCGGGGAGCTGTTTTTT
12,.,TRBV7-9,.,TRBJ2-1,CASSFGNNEQFF,TGTGCCAGCAGTTTCGGTAACAATGAGCAGTTCTTC
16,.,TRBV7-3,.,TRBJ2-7,CASSLVSGRNYEEQYF,TGTGCCAGCAGCTTAGTAAGCGGTAGAAACTACGAAGAGCAGTACTTC
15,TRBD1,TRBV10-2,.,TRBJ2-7,CASSESRTGSYEQYF,TGCGCCAGCAGTGAGTCTAGGACAGGCTCCTACGAGCAGTACTTC
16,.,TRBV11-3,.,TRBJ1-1,CASSLWPGRYDTEAFF,TGTGCCAGCAGCTTATGGCCAGGGAGGTACGACACTGAAGCTTTCTTT
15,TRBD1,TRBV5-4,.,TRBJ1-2,CASSPRTGSDYGYTF,TGTGCCAGCAGCCCACGGACAGGGTCTGACTATGGCTACACCTTC
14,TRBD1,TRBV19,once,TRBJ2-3,CASGQGAGTDTQYF,TGTGCCAGTGGGCAGGGGGCTGGCACAGATACGCAGTATTTT
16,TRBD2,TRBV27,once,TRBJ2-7,CASSEALSGANYEQYF,TGTGCCAGCAGTGAAGCGCTTAGCGGGGCGAACTACGAGCAGTACTTC
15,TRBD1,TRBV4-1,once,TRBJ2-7,CASSQVEGQGAEQYF,TGCGCCAGCAGCCAAGTGGAGGGACAGGGGGCCGAGCAGTACTTC
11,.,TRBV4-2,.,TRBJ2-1,CASSHYGEQFF,TGTGCCAGCAGCCACTACGGTGAGCAGTTCTTC
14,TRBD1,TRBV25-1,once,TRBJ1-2,CASSGTGQGLGYTF,TGTGCCAGCAGTGGAACTGGACAGGGGCTCGGCTACACCTTC
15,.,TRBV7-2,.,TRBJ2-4,CASSPSSLAKNIQYF,TGTGCCAGCAGCCCCTCCAGCTTAGCCAAAAACATTCAGTACTTC
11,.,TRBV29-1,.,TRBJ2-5,CSVKIGETQYF,TGCAGCGTCAAAATAGGGGAGACCCAGTACTTC
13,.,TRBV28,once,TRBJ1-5,CASSLWEGQPQHF,TGTGCCAGCAGTTTATGGGAGGGTCAGCCCCAGCATTTT
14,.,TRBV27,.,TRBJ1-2,CASTPSARREGYTF,TGTGCCAGCACCCCCTCGGCCCGGCGGGAAGGCTACACCTTC
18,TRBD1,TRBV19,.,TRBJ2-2,CASSMGQGRVGNTGELFF,TGTGCCAGTAGTATGGGACAGGGTAGAGTAGGGAACACCGGGGAGCTGTTTTTT
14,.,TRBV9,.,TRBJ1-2,CASSVGQADYGYTF,TGTGCCAGCAGCGTAGGACAGGCGGACTATGGCTACACCTTC
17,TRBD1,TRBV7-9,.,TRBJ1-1,CASSRRQGDVMNTEAFF,TGTGCCAGCAGCCGCCGACAGGGAGACGTTATGAACACTGAAGCTTTCTTT
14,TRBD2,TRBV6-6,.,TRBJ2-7,CASSILAGGLEQYF,TGTGCCAGCAGTATACTAGCGGGAGGGTTAGAGCAGTACTTC
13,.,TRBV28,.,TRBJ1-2,CASRRAENYGYTF,TGTGCCAGCCGTAGAGCAGAGAACTATGGCTACACCTTC
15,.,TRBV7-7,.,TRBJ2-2,CASSLELSGTGELFF,TGTGCTAGCAGCTTAGAATTGAGCGGGACAGGGGAGCTGTTTTTT
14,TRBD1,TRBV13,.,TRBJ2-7,CASSTRDSSYEQYF,TGTGCCAGCAGCACCCGGGACAGCTCCTACGAGCAGTACTTC
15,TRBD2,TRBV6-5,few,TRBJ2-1,CASSSNGAGGKEQFF,TGTGCCAGCAGTAGCAATGGGGCGGGAGGGAAAGAGCAGTTCTTC
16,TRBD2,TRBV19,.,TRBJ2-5,CASSVGLVFPEETQYF,TGTGCCAGTAGTGTCGGACTAGTTTTTCCCGAGGAGACCCAGTACTTC
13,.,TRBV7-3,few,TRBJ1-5,CASSPSPNQPQHF,TGTGCCAGCAGCCCCAGTCCCAATCAGCCCCAGCATTTT
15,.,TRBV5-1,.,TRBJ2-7,CASSLLAGGAKEQYF,TGCGCCAGCAGCTTGTTGGCAGGCGGGGCTAAAGAGCAGTACTTC
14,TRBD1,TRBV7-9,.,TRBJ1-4,CASSLGQGGEKLFF,TGTGCCAGCAGCTTAGGACAGGGAGGCGAAAAACTGTTTTTT
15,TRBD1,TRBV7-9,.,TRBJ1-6,CASSLGQSANSPLHF,TGTGCCAGCAGCTTGGGACAGTCGGCGAATTCACCCCTCCACTTT
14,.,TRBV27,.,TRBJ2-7,CASSDPGETYEQYF,TGTGCCAGCAGTGACCCAGGGGAAACCTACGAGCAGTACTTC
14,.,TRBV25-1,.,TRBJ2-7,CAIPHPSIRREQYF,TGTGCCATCCCTCACCCGAGCATACGACGCGAGCAGTACTTC
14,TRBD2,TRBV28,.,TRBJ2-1,CASSFLAGGNEQFF,TGTGCCAGCAGTTTTCTCGCGGGAGGTAATGAGCAGTTCTTC
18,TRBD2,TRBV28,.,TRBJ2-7,CASSSISRTSGRPYEQYF,TGTGCCAGCAGTTCCATATCTCGGACTAGCGGGAGACCCTACGAGCAGTACTTC
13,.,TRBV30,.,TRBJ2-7,CAWMTSTPYEQYF,TGTGCCTGGATGACCTCAACGCCCTACGAGCAGTACTTC
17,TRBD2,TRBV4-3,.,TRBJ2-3,CASSQGVAGGQADTQYF,TGCGCCAGCAGCCAAGGAGTAGCGGGAGGGCAAGCAGATACGCAGTATTTT
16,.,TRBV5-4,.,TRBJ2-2,CASSSAGTPNTGELFF,TGTGCCAGCAGCTCCGCCGGGACACCGAACACCGGGGAGCTGTTTTTT
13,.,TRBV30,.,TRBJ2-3,CAWSSRGAGTQYF,TGTGCCTGGAGTTCCCGGGGGGCGGGTACGCAGTATTTT
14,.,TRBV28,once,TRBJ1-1,CASSLTPMNTEAFF,TGTGCCAGCAGTTTAACCCCGATGAACACTGAAGCTTTCTTT
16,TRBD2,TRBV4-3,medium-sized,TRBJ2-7,CASSQDLVAGGREQYF,TGCGCCAGCAGCCAAGATCTCGTAGCGGGAGGGCGCGAGCAGTACTTC
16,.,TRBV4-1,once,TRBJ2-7,CASSLSPGQSPYEQYF,TGCGCCAGCAGCCTATCCCCGGGGCAGTCTCCCTACGAGCAGTACTTC
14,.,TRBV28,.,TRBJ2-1,CASSLNGGYNEQFF,TGTGCCAGCAGTTTAAACGGCGGCTACAATGAGCAGTTCTTC
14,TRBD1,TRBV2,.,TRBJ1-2,CASSEGTGVGGYTF,TGTGCCAGCAGTGAGGGGACAGGGGTTGGGGGCTACACCTTC
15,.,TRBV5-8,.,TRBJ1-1,CASSLGTLKNTEAFF,TGTGCCAGCAGCCTCGGGACACTCAAGAACACTGAAGCTTTCTTT
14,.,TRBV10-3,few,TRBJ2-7,CAISPRGDNGGQYF,TGTGCCATCAGCCCCAGGGGCGATAATGGTGGGCAGTACTTC